This T cell receptor beta chain was documented in a study of early T cells in non-severe SARS-CoV-2 infection. Study-level information: Bulk RNA taken from unsorted whole blood was sequenced, leaving chains unpaired.

The J segment lost 4 bases and the V segment lost 3 bases, leaving 9 bases of the junction unmatched. Germline V lookup: CDR1 MDHEN, CDR2 SYDVKM. CDR3 size: 16 residues. In the library, individual cDNA molecules carried attached unique molecular identifiers. TCRdb re-analysed the 5' RACE reads in MiXCR, keeping a single row per CDR3 protein. The data contain fewer than 130,000 distinct CDR3 sequences, around 12% of them singletons. This clonotype was picked up a small number of times. Antigen specificity is unknown. Study-wide results and caveats: The VDJdb matching leaned toward anti-spike CD8 responses and overlooked private and CD4 specificities.

The receptor comes from an adult who was a healthcare worker with PCR-confirmed SARS-CoV-2 infection or an uninfected control (not recorded which). This specimen was whole blood, taken at baseline. The chain joins TRBV28 to TRBJ2-5, with TRBD1 matching over 9 bases. The CDR3 sequence is CASSFYGTGSRETQYF. The DNA of the CDR3 is TGTGCCAGCAGTTTCTACGGGACAGGGAGCCGAGAGACCCAGTACTTC.